Sequencing of this T cell receptor beta chain was carried out in a study of sequential checkpoint blockade in melanoma. This CDR3 is built from 16 residues. J was trimmed by 5 bases and V by 3 bases; bases with no gene match: 6. Germline-derived CDR1 and CDR2 are LGHNA and YSLEER. Stated treatment: randomized to nivolumab then ipilimumab (arm A) or the reverse (arm B). TCRdb's table, derived via immunoSEQ multiplex PCR, lists solely in-frame clones and lacks some. The table records 21,000 or so clones, roughly 80% of them present only once. The receptor comes from a human donor with melanoma. The sequenced sample was CD8+ T cells sorted from blood (inferred from file names), obtained from a patient given nivolumab and ipilimumab in sequence. V and J are TRBV4-3 and TRBJ2-4; 11 bases map to TRBD1. This CDR3 is CASSHRTGGGENIQYF. Here the CDR3 DNA reads TGCGCCAGCAGCCACCGGACAGGGGGCGGCGAAAACATTCAGTACTTC.